This T cell receptor (beta chain) derives from a study of blood T cells in healthy people across ages. Study-wide results and caveats: PBMCs went unsorted, and a conclusive naive versus antigen-experienced comparison was therefore prevented.

It was with a sample-barcoded 5' primer and a J-beta primer mix that a second PCR of roughly 7 to 12 cycles was run. Per-sample output comprised a minimum of 3 million paired-end reads containing CDR3. From the 5' RACE reads, TCRdb called clonotypes with MiXCR, one entry per CDR3 protein. Of 650,000 to 900,000 distinct CDR3 sequences in the sample, about 62% were seen once. Concerning this clonotype: The antigen is unknown.

The donors, healthy Caucasians from Russia, were aged about 6 to 90. PBMCs, at least 6 million per sample, were isolated. The V and J ends lost 3 bases and 3 bases respectively, with 13 bases between them. The CDR3 consists of 14 residues. The germline CDR1 and CDR2 sequences are SGHRS and YFSETQ. The rearrangement uses TRBV5-1 and TRBJ2-7; D call uncertain. The origin of this receptor is a man aged 25 to 45 in good health. Material: blood. In DNA, the CDR3 is TGCGCCAGCAGCTGGGAACCAGAGTACTACGAGCAGTACTTC. Amino acid sequence: CASSWEPEYYEQYF.